What follows is one TCR beta chain and its context. As yet, its antigen is unknown. The sample belongs to a study of T cell responses to AZD1222 COVID-19 vaccine. The CDR3 has 15 residues. CDR1 and CDR2 from the germline V gene are SNHLY and FYNNEI. V lost 7 bases and J 0 bases, leaving 13 bases between the germline ends. Sequenced by immunoSEQ multiplex PCR; TCRdb stores in-frame clones only, minus some. This repertoire shows roughly 170,000 clones, 85% to 95% found once; its top ten account for around 0.96%. Study results and caveats: Of the AZD1222 recipients, only six or seven were seropositive at baseline.

The rearrangement links TRBV2 to TRBJ1-5; a possible D gene is TRBD1 (6 bases). This specimen consisted of peripheral blood, obtained on day 0 of AZD1222 vaccination. The TCR was taken from an adult in good health. CDR3 in amino acids: CASKDSTYSNQPQHF. The CDR3 DNA follows: TGTGCCAGCAAGGACAGCACCTATAGCAATCAGCCCCAGCATTTT.